These 5 T cell receptor beta chains originate from one sample sequenced in a study of blood T cell repertoires in COVID-19. Clones were sequenced by immunoSEQ multiplex PCR, and TCRdb holds only the in-frame ones, with some missing. Of 200,000 to 250,000 clones listed, 84% are singletons. Sequencing was performed on peripheral blood. These receptors all stem from a woman aged 80 or older with COVID-19, enrolled during active disease.

The chain uses TRBV29-1 and TRBJ1-1; D is uncertain. V was trimmed by 7 bases and J by 5 bases, leaving 14 bases between them. This CDR3 region has 12 residues. In germline, CDR1 is SQVTM, CDR2 ANQGSEA. DNA for the CDR3: TGCAGCGGTGGACGAGGGTTAACTGAAGCTTTCTTT. Its translation: CSGGRGLTEAFF.

The V gene is TRBV6-1, the J gene TRBJ1-5, with D possibly being TRBD1 (6 bases). The CDR3 sequence is 14 residues long. V shed 5 bases and J shed 2 bases, with 10 bases lying between them. The germline V gene has CDR1 MNHNS and CDR2 SASEGT. The CDR3 reads CASSSGVRNQPQHF. Written as DNA, the CDR3 is TGTGCCAGCAGTTCAGGGGTACGCAATCAGCCCCAGCATTTT.

This chain joins TRBV5-1 and TRBJ2-2, with D tentatively TRBD1 (6 bases). The CDR3 contains 13 residues. The germline V and J ends were trimmed by 6 bases and 2 bases, with 8 bases remaining between them. Germline-derived CDR1 and CDR2 are SGHRS and YFSETQ. The CDR3 loop is CASKGDNTGELFF. CDR3 DNA: TGCGCCAGCAAGGGGGACAACACCGGGGAGCTGTTTTTT.

The chain links TRBV4-1 to TRBJ1-2; possible D gene TRBD1, 5 bases. The CDR3 covers 15 residues. Germline values: CDR1 MGHRA, CDR2 YSYEKL. V was trimmed by 1 base and J by 4 bases, leaving 13 bases between them. In DNA, the CDR3 is TGCGCCAGCAGCCAAGGAACGACAGTCGGCTATGGCTACACCTTC. It specifies CASSQGTTVGYGYTF.

The chain combines TRBV9 with TRBJ2-6; no clear D gene. The CDR3 loop spans 15 amino acids. The germline gives CDR1 SGDLS, CDR2 YYNGEE. Trimming took 1 base from V and 2 from J, leaving 7 bases between them. In nucleotides, the CDR3 is TGTGCCAGCAGCGTATCCCCAGCTGGGGCCAACGTCCTGACTTTC. Translation gives CASSVSPAGANVLTF. The whole variable domain, filled in from reference TRBV9 and TRBJ2-6, reads DSGVTQTPKHLITATGQRVTLRCSPRSGDLSVYWYQQSLDQGLQFLIQYYNGEERAKGNILERFSAQQFPDLHSELNLSSLELGDSALYFCASSVSPAGANVLTFGAGSRLTVL.